One sample yielded the 21 T cell receptor beta chains listed below, sequenced in a study of monozygotic twins with inflammatory bowel disease. TCRdb reprocessed the 5' RACE reads, keeping one entry per CDR3 protein, no DNA. This sample's clone table lists more than 350,000 distinct CDR3 sequences. Sequencing input: blood. Every receptor here comes from a human donor with ulcerative colitis or Crohn's disease, or a healthy co-twin of an affected twin (not recorded which).

The gene calls are TRBV10-3 and TRBJ2-7. Germline V gene sequence: CDR1 ENHRY, CDR2 SYGVKD. CDR3 length: 15 residues. CDR3 amino acids: CAISETQWSSYEQYF.

V is TRBV2 and J is TRBJ1-4. The CDR3 runs to 12 residues. Germline lookup yields CDR1 SNHLY and CDR2 FYNNEI. The CDR3: CASVGPEEKLFF. Filled out from reference TRBV2 and TRBJ1-4, the complete variable domain reads EPEVTQTPSHQVTQMGQEVILRCVPISNHLYFYWYRQILGQKVEFLVSFYNNEISEKSEIFDDQFSVERPDGSNFTLKIRSTKLEDSAMYFCASVGPEEKLFFGSGTQLSVL.

The chain links TRBV12-3 or TRBV12-4 to TRBJ2-7; TCRdb reports TRBD1, a call that lacks DNA to check it against. This CDR3 contains 13 residues. CDR3 amino acids: CASHGTGLYEQYF.

The chain couples TRBV5-1 to TRBJ2-7; TCRdb's D gene call, TRBD2, goes unchecked for lack of DNA. CDR1 SGHRS and CDR2 YFSETQ come from the germline V gene. This CDR3 has 12 residues. CDR3 sequence reads: CASSPAGYEQYF.

The CDR3 is CASSRRANTEAFF. The V gene is TRBV12-3 or TRBV12-4, the J gene TRBJ1-1; lacking DNA, the TRBD1 call made by TCRdb goes unchecked. The CDR3 consists of 13 residues.

The CDR3 spells CASSPPGQGRSDTQYF. The genes are TRBV12-3 or TRBV12-4 and TRBJ2-3; TCRdb outputs TRBD1, but without DNA this stays unchecked. The CDR3 runs to 16 residues.

The chain joins TRBV15 to TRBJ2-3; TCRdb designates TRBD2, a call that cannot be tested without DNA. The germline gives CDR1 LNHNV, CDR2 YYDKDF (reference sequence). CDR3 length: 15 amino acids. CDR3: CATSREASPADTQYF.

The V gene is TRBV5-4, the J gene TRBJ2-5; the TCRdb D gene call, TRBD2, has no DNA to confirm it. The CDR3 has 18 residues. Per the germline V gene, CDR1 is SGHNT and CDR2 is YYREEE (reference sequence). Here the CDR3 reads CASSSGTSGSTLVETQYF.

V usage is TRBV12-3 or TRBV12-4 and J usage is TRBJ1-5. The CDR3 has 12 amino acids. The CDR3 reads CASSLGPLPQHF.

The genes are TRBV25-1 and TRBJ2-2; the TCRdb call, TRBD1, lacks DNA for checking. Germline-derived CDR1 and CDR2 are MGHDK and SYGVNS. The CDR3 is 15 amino acids. The CDR3 reads CASRDSSLGAGELFF.

CDR3 region: CASSWGTSGKFVQFF. The rearrangement links TRBV12-3 or TRBV12-4 to TRBJ2-1; TCRdb calls TRBD2, which cannot be checked without DNA. CDR3 length equals 15 residues.

The chain links TRBV29-1 to TRBJ2-3; TCRdb names TRBD1, which stays unverified in the absence of DNA. The CDR3 runs to 14 residues. CDR1 is SQVTM, CDR2 ANQGSEA, per germline. CDR3 sequence reads: CSVGGTGFTDTQYF.

This chain connects TRBV2 to TRBJ2-7; TCRdb picks TRBD1, but there is no DNA to check that call. CDR1 SNHLY and CDR2 FYNNEI come from the germline V gene. The CDR3 has 13 residues. The CDR3 protein is CASSYRGRIEQYF.

The genes are TRBV6-5 and TRBJ2-1; TCRdb's D call, TRBD2, is unchecked because there is no DNA. Germline V gene lookup returns CDR1 MNHEY and CDR2 SVGAGI. The CDR3 has 13 residues. Here the CDR3 reads CASREGFSNEQFF.

This chain connects TRBV5-4 to TRBJ1-2; TCRdb reports TRBD1, a call that lacks DNA to check it against. This CDR3 contains 14 residues. CDR1 and CDR2 (germline): SGHNT, YYREEE (reference sequence). This chain's CDR3 is CASSFGGRGYGYTF.

CDR3 residues: CSVGQGDEQYF. The chain has TRBV29-1 and TRBJ2-7; the D call from TCRdb, TRBD1, cannot be confirmed without DNA. The length of the CDR3 is 11 residues. The germline gives CDR1 SQVTM, CDR2 ANQGSEA.

J is TRBJ2-1 and V is TRBV7-8; TCRdb's assignment of TRBD1 cannot be checked, as there is no DNA. CDR3 length equals 14 residues. Germline lookup yields CDR1 SGHVS and CDR2 FQNEAQ. The CDR3 reads CASSPYRGFGEQFF.

The genes are TRBV28 and TRBJ2-3; TCRdb outputs TRBD2, but without DNA this stays unchecked. This CDR3 has 14 amino acids. The germline V gene has CDR1 MDHEN and CDR2 SYDVKM. This chain's CDR3 is CASSPGTSRDTQYF.

The chain carries TRBV7-9 and TRBJ1-1; no DNA is available, so the TRBD1 call from TCRdb remains unchecked. This CDR3 spans 14 amino acids. Per germline, CDR1 SEHNR and CDR2 FQNEAQ (reference sequence). CDR3 in amino acids: CASSFQGADTEAFF.

The chain is built from TRBV20-1 and TRBJ2-7; TCRdb selects TRBD2, and the lack of DNA leaves this call unchecked. Per the germline V gene, CDR1 is DFQATT and CDR2 is SNEGSKA (reference sequence). This CDR3 is 20 amino acids long. The CDR3 reads CSASGRWGLAGGLASYEQYF.

V and J are TRBV5-8 and TRBJ1-6. Per the germline V gene, CDR1 is SGHTS and CDR2 is YDEGEE. There are 15 residues in the CDR3. CDR3: CASSSVGLNNSPLHF.